The 2 T cell receptor beta chains below were found in one sample sequenced in a study of T cell responses to AZD1222 COVID-19 vaccine (dated by TCRdb to 2020 to 2022). To prepare the library, the immunoSEQ multiplex PCR assay was applied. In TCRdb, the immuneACCESS table is reduced to in-frame sequences with V and J assigned. These tables do not hold every clone; where another copy was compared, an unresolved V gene accounts for under half, and the others remain unexplained. In all, the sample holds fewer than 300,000 clones, and more than 85% of those were seen once. The ten biggest clones cover 0.5% to 0.65% of the sample. In light of the paper, this sample's time point label describes: baseline before first vaccination. This sample comprised peripheral blood, obtained on day 0 of AZD1222 vaccination. These receptors all stem from an adult in good health.

This chain joins TRBV29-1 and TRBJ2-5; the D is unclear. The CDR3 spans 14 residues. The V end was cut by 4 bases, the J end by 3 bases, with 15 bases between. The germline V gene has CDR1 SQVTM and CDR2 ANQGSEA. CDR3 amino acids: CSVGDAPFEETQYF. The CDR3 DNA follows: TGCAGCGTTGGCGATGCCCCATTCGAAGAGACCCAGTACTTC.

J is TRBJ1-5 and V is TRBV4-1, with TRBD1 identical over 11 bases. V shed 4 bases, J shed 2 bases, and the junction held 4 bases outside the gene matches. This CDR3 comprises 16 residues. Looked up from germline, CDR1 is MGHRA and CDR2 is YSYEKL. The CDR3: CASSPGQGAGNQPQHF. The CDR3 DNA is TGCGCCAGCAGCCCCGGACAGGGGGCGGGCAATCAGCCCCAGCATTTT.